This passage covers 17 T cell receptor beta chains from one sample sequenced in a study of beta chain features in type 1 diabetes. No cognate antigen is known for these TCRs. The study reverse transcribed the entire isolated RNA, so it sequenced expressed TCRB transcripts. TCRdb's copy holds only in-frame clones and misses some; the assay was immunoSEQ multiplex PCR. The sample has around 100,000 clones; 25% to 35% are singletons. General study points: Moderate but significant shortening of TCRB CDR3s was recorded in all four CD4+ subsets from Type 1 diabetes patients.

The sample was central memory CD4+ T cells from blood. The receptors originated from a woman under 30 with type 1 diabetes.

This clone was seen a few times. The rearrangement joins TRBV29-1 to TRBJ1-2; possibly TRBD1 for D (5 bases). In germline, CDR1 is SQVTM, CDR2 ANQGSEA. The CDR3 sequence is 12 residues long. V was shortened by 4 bases and J by 5 bases, with 11 bases between the two germline ends. This chain's CDR3 is CSVGEGQYGYTF. The CDR3 bases are TGCAGCGTTGGGGAGGGGCAGTATGGCTACACCTTC.

This clone was observed a handful of times. V and J are TRBV7-9 and TRBJ2-1; 14 bases fit TRBD2. Germline V gene lookup returns CDR1 SEHNR and CDR2 FQNEAQ (reference sequence). The junction had 7 bases not matched to a gene; V was cut back by 4 bases and J by 8 bases. This CDR3 is built from 16 residues. The CDR3 DNA follows: TGTGCCAGCAGCTCGGGACTAGCGGGAGTAATCGATGAGCAGTTCTTC. Its translation: CASSSGLAGVIDEQFF.

J is TRBJ1-1 and V is TRBV6-5, with TRBD1 matching 10 bases. The V segment lost 7 bases and the J segment 5 bases; nucleotides outside the gene matches: 10. Per the germline V gene, CDR1 is MNHEY and CDR2 is SVGAGI. There are 15 residues in the CDR3. As DNA, the CDR3 is TGTGCCAGCACACCGGGACAGGGGCGATGGACTGAAGCTTTCTTT. Protein sequence: CASTPGQGRWTEAFF.

This rearrangement joins TRBV11-2 to TRBJ2-3, with TRBD2 identical over 9 bases. Germline V gene sequence: CDR1 SGHAT, CDR2 FQNNGV. This CDR3 spans 14 amino acids. The V and J ends lost 1 base and 5 bases, in that order; junction bases with no gene match: 1. CDR3 nucleotides: TGTGCCAGCAGCTTAGCAGCGGGGGGAGATACGCAGTATTTT. It specifies CASSLAAGGDTQYF.

The genes are TRBV5-1 and TRBJ1-1; 7 nucleotides align to TRBD1. Trimming at V came to 4 bases and at J to 4 bases, leaving 4 bases not matched to a gene. The V gene's germline CDR1 is SGHRS and CDR2 YFSETQ. The CDR3 has 13 amino acids. The CDR3 nucleotides are TGCGCCAGCAGCCCGGGACAGACCACTGAAGCTTTCTTT. Translated: CASSPGQTTEAFF.

The sample holds a few counts of this clone. The rearrangement joins TRBV6-6 to TRBJ1-5, with 11 positions matching TRBD1. The V gene's germline CDR1 is MNHNY and CDR2 SVGAGI (reference sequence). This CDR3 has 14 residues. The V and J ends lost 5 bases and 4 bases, in that order; junction bases with no gene match: 1. Written as DNA, the CDR3 is TGTGCCAGCAGTGGGACAGGGGGAAATCAGCCCCAGCATTTT. Translation: CASSGTGGNQPQHF.

On this clone itself: A read error may account for a junction end that differs from germline. The J gene is TRBJ2-2, the V gene TRBV6-5; TRBD2 might be the D (5 bases). The germline V gene has CDR1 MNHEY and CDR2 SVGAGI. The CDR3 loop spans 16 amino acids. CDR3 sequence reads: CTSSYSSTSGTGELFF. In DNA form, the CDR3 reads TGTACCAGCAGTTACTCGAGTACTAGTGGCACCGGGGAGCTGTTTTTT.

This clone was seen only a few times. This sequence joins TRBV11-2 and TRBJ2-5; 8 bases are shared with TRBD2. Per germline, CDR1 SGHAT and CDR2 FQNNGV. This CDR3 region has 17 residues. V was clipped by 3 bases and J by 4 bases; unmatched bases: 13. The CDR3 here is CASSFFPTPGGSETQYF. The CDR3 region has the DNA TGTGCCAGCAGCTTTTTTCCCACCCCGGGGGGGTCAGAGACCCAGTACTTC.

This clone was detected many times. This chain links TRBV7-2 with TRBJ1-3; D is ambiguous. CDR3 size: 15 residues. The V end was cut by 5 bases, the J end by 0 bases, with 11 bases between. Looked up from germline, CDR1 is SGHTA and CDR2 is FQGNSA. The CDR3 here is CASSPLAVSGNTIYF. The DNA of the CDR3 is TGTGCCAGCAGCCCCCTCGCGGTCTCTGGAAACACCATATATTTT.

The V gene is TRBV28, the J gene TRBJ2-7; 13 bases are shared with TRBD2. Looked up from germline, CDR1 is MDHEN and CDR2 is SYDVKM. The CDR3 spans 16 residues. V dropped 10 bases and J dropped 7; count of bases not matched to a gene: 16. The CDR3 loop is CATVPQGLAGPGEQYF. The CDR3 nucleotides are TGTGCCACCGTACCTCAGGGACTAGCGGGACCGGGTGAGCAGTACTTC.

The rearrangement joins TRBV29-1 to TRBJ2-7; 9 nucleotides line up with TRBD2. Germline V gene sequence: CDR1 SQVTM, CDR2 ANQGSEA. CDR3 length equals 15 residues. The CDR3 loop is CTPGGLAGTIREQYF. CDR3 sequence (DNA): TGCACCCCTGGAGGGCTAGCGGGAACTATACGGGAGCAGTACTTC.

The rearrangement links TRBV19 to TRBJ2-3; 14 bases map to TRBD2. Germline CDR1 reads LNHDA; CDR2 reads SQIVND (reference sequence). V was clipped by 1 base and J by 3 bases; unmatched bases: 3. The CDR3 length is 17 residues. The CDR3 region has the DNA TGTGCCAGTAGTATAGGCGGGACTAGCGGGAGTACAGATACGCAGTATTTT. The encoded protein is CASSIGGTSGSTDTQYF.

This clone showed up just a few times. The chain is built from TRBV5-5 and TRBJ1-1, with 8 bases that match TRBD1. From germline, CDR1 is SGHKS and CDR2 YYEKEE (reference sequence). This CDR3 comprises 14 residues. Trimming took 5 bases from V and 3 from J; bases not matched to a gene: 6. The CDR3 protein is CASRGQGVDTEAFF. CDR3 bases: TGTGCCAGCAGAGGACAGGGTGTCGACACTGAAGCTTTCTTT.

This clone appeared a few times. DNA for the CDR3: TGTGCCAGCAGTCCCGAGGACAGGTCGTTAGGGACCCAGTACTTC. This gives the protein CASSPEDRSLGTQYF. J is TRBJ2-5 and V is TRBV28; TRBD1 matches 7 bases. This CDR3 has 15 amino acids. V was clipped by 5 bases and J by 7 bases; unmatched bases: 13. CDR1 MDHEN and CDR2 SYDVKM come from the germline V gene.

This clone was seen only a few times. The rearrangement links TRBV11-2 to TRBJ2-3; perhaps TRBD2 as D (6 bases). From germline, CDR1 is SGHAT and CDR2 FQNNGV. V shed 6 bases and J shed 4 bases, with 17 bases lying between them. The CDR3 contains 15 residues. CDR3 sequence reads: CASRPRGDGADTQYF. As DNA, the CDR3 is TGTGCCAGCAGACCTCGCGGGGACGGGGCAGATACGCAGTATTTT.

The chain carries TRBV7-2 and TRBJ1-5; 7 nucleotides line up with TRBD1. Germline V gene sequence: CDR1 SGHTA, CDR2 FQGNSA. Trimming cost V 5 bases and J 0 bases; bases outside gene matches: 7. This CDR3 region has 16 residues. The CDR3 sequence: CASSHGGQFSNQPQHF. CDR3 in DNA: TGTGCCAGCAGCCATGGGGGACAGTTTAGCAATCAGCCCCAGCATTTT.

This clone came up once. This chain uses TRBV6-1 with TRBJ2-7, with TRBD1 matching 8 bases. CDR1 is MNHNS, CDR2 SASEGT, per germline. The CDR3 covers 14 residues. V was clipped by 5 bases and J by 4 bases; unmatched bases: 7. CDR3 protein: CASSLDRALYEQYV. DNA for the CDR3: TGTGCCAGCAGTTTGGACAGGGCCCTTTACGAGCAGTACGTC.